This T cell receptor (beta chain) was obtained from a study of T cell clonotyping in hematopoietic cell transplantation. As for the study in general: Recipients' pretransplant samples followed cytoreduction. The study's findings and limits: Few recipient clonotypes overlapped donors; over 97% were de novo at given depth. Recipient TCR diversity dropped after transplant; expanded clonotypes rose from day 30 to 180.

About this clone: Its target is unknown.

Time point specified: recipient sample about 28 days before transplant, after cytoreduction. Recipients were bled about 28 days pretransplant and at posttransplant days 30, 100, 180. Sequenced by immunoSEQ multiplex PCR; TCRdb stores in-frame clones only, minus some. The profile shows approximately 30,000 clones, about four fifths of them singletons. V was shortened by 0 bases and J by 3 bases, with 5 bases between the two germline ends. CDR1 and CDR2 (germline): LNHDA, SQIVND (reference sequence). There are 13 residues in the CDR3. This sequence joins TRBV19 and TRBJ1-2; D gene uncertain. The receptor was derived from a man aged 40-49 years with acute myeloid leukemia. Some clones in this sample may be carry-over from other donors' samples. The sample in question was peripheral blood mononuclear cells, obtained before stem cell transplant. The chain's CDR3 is CASSIDSDYGYTF. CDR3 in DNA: TGTGCCAGTAGTATAGACAGTGACTATGGCTACACCTTC.